This T cell receptor (beta chain) was sequenced in a study of blood T cell repertoires in COVID-19. TCRdb keeps only in-frame clones here, not all; method: immunoSEQ multiplex PCR. This sample has some 460,000 clones, with 70% to 90% found just once. This TCR came from a woman in her late teens or twenties with acute COVID-19. The sequenced sample consisted of PBMCs or T cells enriched from blood (not recorded which).

The CDR3 bases are TGTGCCACCCAGAACAAAACAGGGGCGAATGATGGAAACACCATATATTTT. It is translated as CATQNKTGANDGNTIYF. This chain uses TRBV10-3 with TRBJ1-3; 7 nucleotides match TRBD1. Germline lookup yields CDR1 ENHRY and CDR2 SYGVKD. The CDR3 loop spans 17 amino acids. Losses at the gene ends were 10 bases for V and 3 bases for J; bases not matched to a gene: 18.